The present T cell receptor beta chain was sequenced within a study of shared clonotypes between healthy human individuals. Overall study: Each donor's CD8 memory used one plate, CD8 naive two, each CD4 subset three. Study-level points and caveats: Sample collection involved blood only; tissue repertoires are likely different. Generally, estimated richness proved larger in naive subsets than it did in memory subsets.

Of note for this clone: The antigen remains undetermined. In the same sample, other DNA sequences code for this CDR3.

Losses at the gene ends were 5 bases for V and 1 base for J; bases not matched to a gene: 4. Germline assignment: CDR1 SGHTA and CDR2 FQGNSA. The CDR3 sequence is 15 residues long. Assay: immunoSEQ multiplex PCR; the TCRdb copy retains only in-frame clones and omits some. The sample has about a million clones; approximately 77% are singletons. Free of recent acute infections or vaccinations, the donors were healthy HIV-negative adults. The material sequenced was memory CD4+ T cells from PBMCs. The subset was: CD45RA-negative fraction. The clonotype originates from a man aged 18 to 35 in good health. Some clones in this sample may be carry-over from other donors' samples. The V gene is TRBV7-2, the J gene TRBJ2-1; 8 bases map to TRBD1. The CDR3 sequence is CASSPDRGSYNEQFF. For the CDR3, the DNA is TGTGCCAGCAGCCCCGACAGGGGATCCTACAATGAGCAGTTCTTC.